The 30 T cell receptor beta chains below come from one sample, sequenced in a study of T cell responses to AZD1222 COVID-19 vaccine. Method: immunoSEQ multiplex PCR; TCRdb's copy keeps in-frame clones and lacks some. The sample has about 130,000 clones; about 90% are singletons. The sequences come from peripheral blood, collected on day 0 of AZD1222 vaccination. The receptors come from an adult in good health.

This sequence joins TRBV14 and TRBJ1-3; D might be TRBD1 (5 bases). Looked up from germline, CDR1 is SGHDN and CDR2 is FVKESK. V was cut by 0 bases and J by 3 bases, with 15 bases left in between. This CDR3 has 17 amino acids. The CDR3 DNA is TGTGCCAGCAGCCAAGATTTGCAGGGCAGACTTGGAAACACCATATATTTT. Protein sequence: CASSQDLQGRLGNTIYF.

This chain connects TRBV11-2 to TRBJ1-2; tentative D call: TRBD1 (6 bases). CDR1 and CDR2 (germline): SGHAT, FQNNGV. The V end lost 3 bases, the J end lost 5 bases, and 16 bases lay between the germline ends. The CDR3 consists of 15 residues. For the CDR3, the DNA is TGTGCCAGCAGCTTGACCTCAGGGGCGGCTTATGGCTACACCTTC. Amino acids: CASSLTSGAAYGYTF.

The chain has TRBV7-9 and TRBJ1-2; weak D call: TRBD1 (6 bases). There are 14 residues in the CDR3. Germline V CDR1 and CDR2: SEHNR, FQNEAQ (reference sequence). The ends were cut back, 5 bases at V and 7 bases at J, with 17 bases in the middle. CDR3 residues: CASSAVGAHIGYTF. CDR3 in DNA: TGTGCCAGCAGCGCAGTGGGGGCCCACATTGGCTACACCTTC.

This clone showed up just a few times. The chain uses TRBV28 and TRBJ2-5; TRBD2 is a possible D gene (6 bases). CDR3 size: 18 residues. V was pared by 2 bases and J by 2 bases, with 21 bases between. Germline values: CDR1 MDHEN, CDR2 SYDVKM. CDR3 protein: CASSLGWVGGKGQETQYF. For the CDR3, the DNA is TGTGCCAGCAGTTTAGGTTGGGTGGGGGGAAAAGGGCAAGAGACCCAGTACTTC.

The chain links TRBV6-5 to TRBJ1-3; TRBD1 agrees at 7 bases. Germline values: CDR1 MNHEY, CDR2 SVGAGI. Trimming took 6 bases from V and 4 from J; bases not matched to a gene: 9. The CDR3 contains 15 residues. The CDR3 reads CASSPGTDWGNTIYF. In DNA, the CDR3 is TGTGCCAGCAGCCCCGGGACAGACTGGGGAAACACCATATATTTT.

V and J are TRBV5-1 and TRBJ2-2; D remains ambiguous. The CDR3 has 13 residues. Trimming removed 0 bases from V and 5 bases from J, with 5 bases in between. Germline values: CDR1 SGHRS, CDR2 YFSETQ. CDR3 nucleotides: TGCGCCAGCAGCTTGGGACCGACCGGGGAGCTGTTTTTT. Its translation: CASSLGPTGELFF. Based on the CDR3 plus reference TRBV5-1 and TRBJ2-2, the full variable domain is KAGVTQTPRYLIKTRGQQVTLSCSPISGHRSVSWYQQTPGQGLQFLFEYFSETQRNKGNFPGRFSGRQFSNSRSEMNVSTLELGDSALYLCASSLGPTGELFFGEGSRLTVL.

CDR3 sequence: CASSSDRIANYGYTF. CDR3 DNA: TGTGCCAGTAGTAGCGACAGGATAGCAAACTATGGCTACACCTTC. The chain uses TRBV19 and TRBJ1-2; a weak D match, TRBD1 (6 bases). Trimming took 4 bases from V and 2 from J, leaving 14 bases between them. The CDR3 covers 15 residues. CDR1 and CDR2 (germline): LNHDA, SQIVND (reference sequence). Filled out from reference TRBV19 and TRBJ1-2, the complete variable domain reads DGGITQSPKYLFRKEGQNVTLSCEQNLNHDAMYWYRQDPGQGLRLIYYSQIVNDFQKGDIAEGYSVSREKKESFPLTVTSAQKNPTAFYLCASSSDRIANYGYTFGSGTRLTVV.

CDR3 loop: CASSLMGAGRGNYGYTF. The CDR3 coding sequence is TGTGCCAGCAGCTTAATGGGTGCAGGGAGGGGTAACTATGGCTACACCTTC. V is TRBV7-8 and J is TRBJ1-2; a possible D gene is TRBD1 (5 bases). The CDR3 spans 17 residues. CDR1 and CDR2 (germline): SGHVS, FQNEAQ. V was cut by 2 bases and J by 1 base, with 17 bases left in between.

This chain links TRBV7-3 with TRBJ1-2; D call uncertain. Between the trimmed V and J ends, which lost 2 bases and 3 bases, there was a span of 7 bases. There are 13 residues in the CDR3. In germline, CDR1 is SGHTA, CDR2 FQGTGA. The CDR3 DNA follows: TGTGCCAGCAGCTTAGTGGCAGACTATGGCTACACCTTC. The encoded protein is CASSLVADYGYTF.

This clone was detected only a few times. The rearrangement uses TRBV11-3 and TRBJ2-1; D uncertain. V dropped 2 bases and J dropped 3 bases, with 5 bases sitting between them. CDR1 is SGHNT, CDR2 YENEEA, per germline. CDR3 length: 13 amino acids. CDR3 nucleotide sequence: TGTGCCAGCAGCTTAAACTACTACAATGAGCAGTTCTTC. This codes for CASSLNYYNEQFF.

V usage is TRBV6-2 or TRBV6-3 and J usage is TRBJ1-3, with D perhaps matching TRBD1 (5 bases). The germline V gene has CDR1 MNHEY and CDR2 SVGEGT. This CDR3 spans 16 amino acids. V lost 5 bases and J 3 bases, leaving 17 bases between the germline ends. CDR3: CASSPTVGANGNTIYF. For the CDR3, the DNA is TGTGCCAGCAGTCCGACTGTTGGGGCTAATGGAAACACCATATATTTT.

The chain combines TRBV5-1 with TRBJ2-1, with D perhaps matching TRBD1 (6 bases). Germline lookup yields CDR1 SGHRS and CDR2 YFSETQ. The CDR3 consists of 12 residues. V was pared by 3 bases and J by 7 bases, with 8 bases between. CDR3 sequence: CASSSRGNEQFF. In DNA, the CDR3 is TGCGCCAGCAGCTCCAGGGGAAATGAGCAGTTCTTC.

V is TRBV6-6 and J is TRBJ2-1; 8 bases line up with TRBD2. V dropped 10 bases and J dropped 0; count of bases not matched to a gene: 8. The CDR3 loop spans 15 amino acids. Germline V gene sequence: CDR1 MNHNY, CDR2 SVGAGI (reference sequence). The CDR3 here is CAISAAGVSYNEQFF. The CDR3 DNA sequence: TGTGCCATAAGCGCAGCGGGAGTCTCCTACAATGAGCAGTTCTTC.

J is TRBJ2-1 and V is TRBV3-1 (or the pseudogene TRBV3-2); perhaps D is TRBD1 or TRBD2 (5 bases each). This CDR3 has 13 amino acids. Germline V CDR1 and CDR2: LGHDT, YNNKEL (reference sequence). V was pared by 6 bases and J by 5 bases, with 11 bases between. This chain's CDR3 is CASRLGQNNEQFF. The CDR3, as DNA: TGTGCCAGCAGACTAGGACAAAACAATGAGCAGTTCTTC.

This sequence joins TRBV9 and TRBJ2-2; 9 nucleotides match TRBD2. The CDR3 length is 18 residues. Germline CDR1 SGDLS, CDR2 YYNGEE. J was trimmed by 0 bases and V by 0 bases; bases with no gene match: 6. The CDR3: CASSVVGASGTNTGELFF. In DNA, the CDR3 is TGTGCCAGCAGCGTAGTAGGGGCTAGCGGGACGAACACCGGGGAGCTGTTTTTT.

The V and J genes are TRBV11-2 and TRBJ1-6; 8 bases match TRBD1. Germline-derived CDR1 and CDR2 are SGHAT and FQNNGV. CDR3 length equals 15 residues. V shed 5 bases, J shed 7 bases, and the junction held 7 bases outside the gene matches. DNA of the CDR3: TGTGCCAGCAGCGACCGCCCAGGGGGCAATTCACCCCTCCACTTT. This encodes CASSDRPGGNSPLHF.

The rearrangement joins TRBV9 to TRBJ1-2; D ambiguous. The CDR3 runs 11 residues. Trimming removed 3 bases at V and 2 bases at J, with 2 bases between. Per the germline V gene, CDR1 is SGDLS and CDR2 is YYNGEE. CDR3 nucleotide sequence: TGTGCCAGCAGCGGAAACTATGGCTACACCTTC. Translated, it gives CASSGNYGYTF. Filled out from reference TRBV9 and TRBJ1-2, the complete variable domain reads DSGVTQTPKHLITATGQRVTLRCSPRSGDLSVYWYQQSLDQGLQFLIQYYNGEERAKGNILERFSAQQFPDLHSELNLSSLELGDSALYFCASSGNYGYTFGSGTRLTVV.

Here the CDR3 DNA reads TGCAGTGCTAGAGATCCGCAGGAGCAGTTCTTC. It translates to CSARDPQEQFF. The chain uses TRBV20-1 and TRBJ2-1; D is ambiguous. V was shortened by 0 bases and J by 10 bases, with 7 bases between the two germline ends. Germline V CDR1 and CDR2: DFQATT, SNEGSKA (reference sequence). This CDR3 comprises 11 residues.

The chain carries TRBV14 and TRBJ1-1; D unresolved. Germline CDR1 and CDR2: SGHDN and FVKESK. CDR3 length: 15 residues. Deletions cut 0 bases from V and 3 bases from J, with 11 bases between. The CDR3 is CASSQDTLGYTEAFF. The CDR3 nucleotides are TGTGCCAGCAGCCAAGATACCCTTGGGTACACTGAAGCTTTCTTT.

This clone was seen a handful of times. The rearrangement uses TRBV5-1 and TRBJ2-2, with 9 nucleotides matching TRBD2. V gave up 3 bases and J gave up 0 bases; unmatched junction bases: 3. The CDR3 has 16 residues. CDR1 is SGHRS and CDR2 is YFSETQ in the germline V gene. The CDR3 sequence is CASSSRGGPNTGELFF. The CDR3 DNA sequence: TGCGCCAGCAGCTCGCGGGGGGGACCGAACACCGGGGAGCTGTTTTTT.

The rearrangement joins TRBV7-2 to TRBJ2-7; tentatively, D is TRBD2 (7 bases). Looked up from germline, CDR1 is SGHTA and CDR2 is FQGNSA. Deletions cut 6 bases from V and 2 bases from J, with 14 bases between. This CDR3 has 14 amino acids. The CDR3 DNA reads as TGTGCCAGCAGTGAGAGGGGGGGCCCCTACGAGCAGTACTTC. It is translated as CASSERGGPYEQYF.

The chain combines TRBV7-8 with TRBJ1-5; 8 nucleotides agree with TRBD1. J gave up 2 bases and V 6 bases, and 0 bases lay outside the gene matches. Looked up from germline, CDR1 is SGHVS and CDR2 is FQNEAQ. This CDR3 has 13 amino acids. CDR3 sequence (DNA): TGTGCCAGCAGGACAGGGGGCAATCAGCCCCAGCATTTT. Protein: CASRTGGNQPQHF.

CDR3 DNA sequence: TGTGCCAGCAGTTTACCAGGGGGCCATCAGCCCCAGCATTTT. This codes for CASSLPGGHQPQHF. The chain employs TRBV28 and TRBJ1-5; the match to TRBD1 covers 8 bases. Germline values: CDR1 MDHEN, CDR2 SYDVKM. Unmatched junction bases numbered 2, after V lost 2 bases and J lost 5 bases. The CDR3 contains 14 residues.

The rearrangement uses TRBV2 and TRBJ2-7; 10 nucleotides line up with TRBD2. Germline V CDR1 and CDR2: SNHLY, FYNNEI. With 6 bases clipped from V and 3 bases from J, the junction kept 5 bases outside the gene matches. The CDR3 totals 14 residues. In DNA form, the CDR3 reads TGTGCCAGCAGCCCTAGCGGGGGCCACTACGAGCAGTACTTC. This translates into CASSPSGGHYEQYF.

The rearrangement joins TRBV9 to TRBJ1-2; possibly TRBD1 for D (6 bases). Deletions cut 3 bases from V and 3 bases from J, with 12 bases between. This CDR3 has 14 amino acids. Per the germline V gene, CDR1 is SGDLS and CDR2 is YYNGEE. The CDR3 here is CASSGRDTYYGYTF. DNA for the CDR3: TGTGCCAGCAGCGGCAGGGACACTTACTATGGCTACACCTTC.

The J gene is TRBJ2-2, the V gene TRBV12-5; D is ambiguous. The V gene lost 0 bases and the J gene lost 1 base, with 3 bases spanning the gap. This CDR3 is 14 amino acids long. Germline assignment: CDR1 LGHNT and CDR2 FRNRAP. The CDR3 bases are TGTGCTAGTGGTTTGGTAGGGAACACCGGGGAGCTGTTTTTT. Amino acids: CASGLVGNTGELFF.

V and J are TRBV4-2 and TRBJ2-2; perhaps TRBD2 as D (5 bases). The CDR3 loop spans 18 amino acids. Trimming shortened V by 0 bases and J by 0 bases, and 14 bases separated the two germline ends. Per the germline V gene, CDR1 is LGHNA and CDR2 is YNFKEQ. CDR3 sequence reads: CASSQDRVGSANTGELFF. The CDR3 DNA reads as TGTGCCAGCAGCCAAGATAGAGTAGGGAGCGCGAACACCGGGGAGCTGTTTTTT.

This chain uses TRBV19 with TRBJ1-5, with unresolved D. V shed 4 bases and J shed 6 bases, with 10 bases lying between them. Germline CDR1 is LNHDA and CDR2 is SQIVND (reference sequence). CDR3 length: 13 residues. The CDR3 region is CASSTKWGQPQHF. CDR3 bases: TGTGCCAGTAGTACCAAATGGGGTCAGCCCCAGCATTTT.

The chain links TRBV19 to TRBJ1-3; 7 bases match TRBD1. V shed 4 bases, J shed 11 bases, and the junction held 8 bases outside the gene matches. The CDR3 is 13 residues long. The germline V gene encodes CDR1 LNHDA and CDR2 SQIVND (reference sequence). In DNA, the CDR3 is TGTGCCAGTAGTACCAACGACAGGGCCCCCATATATTTT. This encodes CASSTNDRAPIYF. Based on the CDR3 plus reference TRBV19 and TRBJ1-3, the full variable domain is DGGITQSPKYLFRKEGQNVTLSCEQNLNHDAMYWYRQDPGQGLRLIYYSQIVNDFQKGDIAEGYSVSREKKESFPLTVTSAQKNPTAFYLCASSTNDRAPIYFGEGSWLTVV.

The J gene is TRBJ1-3, the V gene TRBV27, with unresolved D. Trimming pared 4 bases from V and 0 bases from J, leaving 4 bases between. Per the germline V gene, CDR1 is MNHEY and CDR2 is SMNVEV (reference sequence). The CDR3 runs to 13 residues. The DNA of the CDR3 is TGTGCCAGCAGTTGGGACTCTGGAAACACCATATATTTT. Encoded protein: CASSWDSGNTIYF.